The 24 T cell receptor beta chains below all came from one sample that was sequenced in a study of blood T cells in healthy people across ages. Primers used in a second PCR of about 7 to 11 cycles were a sample-barcoded 5' primer and a J-beta primer mix. Each CDR3 protein gets one entry after TCRdb re-called the 5' RACE reads with MiXCR. The data contain some 1.5 million distinct CDR3 sequences, 28% of them singletons. Sequenced: blood. The receptors come from a woman aged 25-40 years in good health.

This rearrangement joins TRBV7-2 to TRBJ1-1; TRBD1 might be the D (6 bases). The V and J ends lost 5 bases and 3 bases respectively, with 16 bases between them. The CDR3 consists of 15 residues. Germline V gives CDR1 SGHTA, CDR2 FQGNSA. The CDR3 protein is CASSRRGGADTEAFF. The CDR3 DNA is TGTGCCAGCAGCCGTAGGGGGGGGGCGGACACTGAAGCTTTCTTT. The complete variable domain, with remaining parts taken from reference TRBV7-2 and TRBJ1-1, reads GAGVSQSPSNKVTEKGKDVELRCDPISGHTALYWYRQSLGQGLEFLIYFQGNSAPDKSGLPSDRFSAERTGGSVSTLTIQRTQQEDSAVYLCASSRRGGADTEAFFGQGTRLTVV.

This clonotype was seen at least ten times. The chain recombines TRBV11-2 with TRBJ2-1; tentatively, D is TRBD2 (5 bases). V shed 5 bases and J shed 9 bases, with 20 bases lying between them. CDR1 is SGHAT and CDR2 is FQNNGV in the germline V gene. This CDR3 has 15 residues. The CDR3 DNA reads TGTGCCAGCAGCCTACGTATTCCGGGGTCAAGTGAGCAGTTCTTC. Protein product: CASSLRIPGSSEQFF.

This clonotype has just a few counts. The CDR3 region has the DNA TGTGCCTGGAGTGGGCTAGAATCCGGGACACCGAAACTTCAGCCCCAGCATTTT. It is translated as CAWSGLESGTPKLQPQHF. V usage is TRBV30 and J usage is TRBJ1-5; tentatively, D is TRBD1 (6 bases). Germline assignment: CDR1 GTSNPN and CDR2 SVGIG (reference sequence). This CDR3 contains 18 residues. V lost 1 base, J lost 6 bases, and 25 bases lay in between. Together with reference TRBV30 and TRBJ1-5, the CDR3 gives the full variable domain: SQTIHQWPATLVQPVGSPLSLECTVEGTSNPNLYWYRQAAGRGLQLLFYSVGIGQISSEVPQNLSASRPQDRQFILSSKKLLLSDSGFYLCAWSGLESGTPKLQPQHFGDGTRLSIL.

The sample holds a few counts of this clonotype. The chain couples TRBV7-9 to TRBJ1-2; D may be TRBD1 (5 bases). The V end lost 2 bases, the J end lost 8 bases, and 9 bases lay between the germline ends. The CDR3 has 12 amino acids. The germline gives CDR1 SEHNR, CDR2 FQNEAQ (reference sequence). The CDR3 is CASSLLGGGYTF. CDR3 in DNA: TGTGCCAGCAGCTTACTCGGGGGAGGCTACACCTTC. Drawing the rest from reference TRBV7-9 and TRBJ1-2, the complete variable domain is DTGVSQNPRHKITKRGQNVTFRCDPISEHNRLYWYRQTLGQGPEFLTYFQNEAQLEKSRLLSDRFSAERPKGSFSTLEIQRTEQGDSAMYLCASSLLGGGYTFGSGTRLTVV.

Comment on this clonotype: The junction shows a germline mismatch at one end, possibly a read error. J is TRBJ2-3 and V is TRBV7-2; 8 bases match TRBD1. The CDR3 length is 15 residues. Germline V gives CDR1 SGHTA, CDR2 FQGNSA. The CDR3 DNA is TGTGCCGGCAGTTCCGGACAGGGTCGCACAGATACGCAGTATTTT. This translates into CAGSSGQGRTDTQYF.

This clonotype was counted ten times or more. V gene TRBV12-3 or TRBV12-4 combines with J gene TRBJ2-5, with 9 bases matching TRBD2. The length of the CDR3 is 16 residues. Trimming cost V 2 bases and J 0 bases; bases outside gene matches: 4. The CDR3 is CASSLSLAGYQETQYF. Written as DNA, the CDR3 is TGTGCCAGCAGTTTAAGTCTAGCGGGATACCAAGAGACCCAGTACTTC.

J is TRBJ2-7 and V is TRBV7-9; 9 nucleotides line up with TRBD1. J gave up 3 bases and V 1 base, and 10 bases lay outside the gene matches. CDR1 SEHNR and CDR2 FQNEAQ come from the germline V gene (reference sequence). The CDR3 totals 17 residues. The CDR3 DNA is TGTGCCAGCAGCTTAGTTGGATTGGACAGGGGAAGCTACGAGCAGTACTTC. Encoded protein: CASSLVGLDRGSYEQYF. Complete variable domain (other parts from reference TRBV7-9 and TRBJ2-7): DTGVSQNPRHKITKRGQNVTFRCDPISEHNRLYWYRQTLGQGPEFLTYFQNEAQLEKSRLLSDRFSAERPKGSFSTLEIQRTEQGDSAMYLCASSLVGLDRGSYEQYFGPGTRLTVT.

Only a few counts were recorded for this clonotype. The rearrangement joins TRBV20-1 to TRBJ2-7; TRBD1 matches at 11 bases. This CDR3 region has 16 residues. The V and J ends lost 5 bases and 3 bases, in that order; junction bases with no gene match: 12. Looked up from germline, CDR1 is DFQATT and CDR2 is SNEGSKA (reference sequence). CDR3 DNA: TGCAGTGCTTGTCCCCTAGGACAGGGGGCCGGCTACGAGCAGTACTTC. It yields the protein CSACPLGQGAGYEQYF.

The V gene is TRBV4-3, the J gene TRBJ1-2, with TRBD1 matching 11 bases. This CDR3 comprises 14 residues. V gave up 1 base and J gave up 6 bases; unmatched junction bases: 1. Germline CDR1 is LGHNA and CDR2 is YSLEER. The CDR3 loop is CASSQGGQGDGYTF. The CDR3 nucleotides are TGCGCCAGCAGCCAAGGGGGACAGGGGGATGGCTACACCTTC.

This chain uses TRBV7-3 with TRBJ2-3; 9 bases map to TRBD2. This CDR3 is 17 amino acids long. The germline gives CDR1 SGHTA, CDR2 FQGTGA. V was pared by 1 base and J by 3 bases, with 8 bases of the junction left unmatched. CDR3 loop: CASSLNSGGGATDTQYF. The CDR3 DNA sequence: TGTGCCAGCAGCTTAAATTCGGGCGGGGGGGCGACAGATACGCAGTATTTT.

This rearrangement joins TRBV7-9 to TRBJ2-1, with D unclear. This CDR3 region has 16 residues. CDR1 SEHNR and CDR2 FQNEAQ come from the germline V gene (reference sequence). V dropped 1 base and J dropped 2 bases, with 12 bases sitting between them. DNA for the CDR3: TGTGCCAGCAGCTTAGGGTCCTGGAGCCCCTACAATGAGCAGTTCTTC. Translation: CASSLGSWSPYNEQFF.

This clonotype was detected many times. The chain is built from TRBV12-3 or TRBV12-4 and TRBJ2-5, with 7 bases fitting TRBD1. J was trimmed by 4 bases and V by 9 bases; bases with no gene match: 5. This CDR3 has 12 residues. CDR3 sequence: CARTGVGETQYF. The CDR3 region has the DNA TGTGCCAGAACAGGGGTTGGAGAGACCCAGTACTTC.

This chain connects TRBV5-1 to TRBJ2-7, with D possibly being TRBD1 (6 bases). V lost 4 bases to trimming and J lost 5 bases, with 16 bases between them. The CDR3 is 14 amino acids. Germline V gene lookup returns CDR1 SGHRS and CDR2 YFSETQ. The CDR3 DNA is TGCGCCAGCAGCCCAAGCAGGGGTTCAGACGAGCAGTACTTC. Protein sequence: CASSPSRGSDEQYF.

The CDR3 protein is CASSPPAGRRDEQFF. The CDR3 region has the DNA TGTGCCAGCTCACCACCGGCGGGGAGAAGAGATGAGCAGTTCTTC. This chain links TRBV18 with TRBJ2-1; the D gene is possibly TRBD2 (6 bases). Trimming shortened V by 0 bases and J by 8 bases, and 14 bases separated the two germline ends. The length of the CDR3 is 15 residues. Per the germline V gene, CDR1 is KGHSH and CDR2 is LQKENI.

As for this clonotype: This could be a read error, since a much larger clone is one nucleotide away. The J gene is TRBJ2-4, the V gene TRBV2; 7 positions match TRBD2. V lost 7 bases, J lost 13 bases, and 16 bases stayed unmatched. Germline V CDR1 and CDR2: SNHLY, FYNNEI. The CDR3 runs 14 residues. The CDR3 DNA is TGTGCCAGCATGGCCGGGGGGTCATACAATGAGCAGTACTTC. Amino acid sequence: CASMAGGSYNEQYF.

On this clonotype itself: This clone may be a read error of a much larger clone one base away. V and J are TRBV4-1 and TRBJ2-1; 7 bases fit TRBD1. This CDR3 has 14 residues. Germline V gene data show CDR1 as MGHRA and CDR2 as YSYEKL. Written as DNA, the CDR3 is TGCGCCGGCAGATGGGGACAGACCTACAATGAGCAGTTCTTC. Translated, it gives CAGRWGQTYNEQFF.

The chain employs TRBV7-9 and TRBJ2-3, with TRBD2 identical over 14 bases. Germline values: CDR1 SEHNR, CDR2 FQNEAQ (reference sequence). This CDR3 region has 19 residues. The ends lost 5 bases at V and 0 bases at J; junction bases unmatched: 10. DNA of the CDR3: TGTGCCAGCAGCGAAGGGACTAGCGGGAGAGTGTTTAGCACAGATACGCAGTATTTT. Translating gives CASSEGTSGRVFSTDTQYF.

This clonotype was seen a handful of times. V is TRBV24-1 and J is TRBJ2-3; a weak D match, TRBD2 (6 bases). This CDR3 is 16 amino acids long. Germline V lookup: CDR1 KGHDR, CDR2 SFDVKD. V was trimmed by 1 base and J by 5 bases, leaving 15 bases between them. The CDR3 sequence is CATSDFGRGEIDTQYF. CDR3 sequence (DNA): TGTGCCACCAGTGATTTTGGGCGCGGGGAAATAGATACGCAGTATTTT.

Points on this clonotype: A much larger clone sits a single nucleotide away, making a read error possible. The chain links TRBV6-2 or TRBV6-3 to TRBJ1-5, with D unclear. Germline-derived CDR1 and CDR2 are MNHEY and SVGEGT. V lost 2 bases, J lost 6 bases, and 8 bases lay in between. The CDR3 is 13 residues long. CDR3: CASSYGIGQPQHF. The DNA of the CDR3 is TGTGCCAGCAGTTACGGTATAGGTCAGCCCCAGCATTTT.

This clonotype was picked up a small number of times. The chain links TRBV5-6 to TRBJ2-1; 8 nucleotides agree with TRBD2. Germline CDR1 is SGHDT and CDR2 is YYEEEE. This CDR3 is built from 14 residues. With V trimmed by 4 bases and J by 7 bases, 7 bases remained unmatched. The CDR3 DNA reads as TGTGCCAGCAGCCTGATCGGGGGGGCGAATGAGCAGTTCTTC. This sequence encodes CASSLIGGANEQFF.

Comments on this clonotype: This may be a read error: a much more frequent sequence differs by one nucleotide. V gene TRBV19 combines with J gene TRBJ2-7; the D is unclear. Germline assignment: CDR1 LNHDA and CDR2 SQIVND (reference sequence). This CDR3 contains 14 residues. CDR3 bases: TGTGTCAGTAGTATTACCGTCGGTGGCTACGAGCAGTACTTC. Amino acid sequence: CVSSITVGGYEQYF.

This clonotype was picked up a small number of times. The V gene is TRBV5-1, the J gene TRBJ2-2; D might be TRBD1 or TRBD2, each matching 5 bases. V dropped 5 bases and J dropped 4 bases, with 12 bases sitting between them. Germline assignment: CDR1 SGHRS and CDR2 YFSETQ. This CDR3 is built from 14 residues. The CDR3 sequence: CASRRDAATGELFF. Here the CDR3 DNA reads TGCGCCAGCAGAAGGGACGCAGCCACCGGGGAGCTGTTTTTT.

This chain connects TRBV5-1 to TRBJ2-1, with TRBD2 identical over 8 bases. CDR3 length: 15 amino acids. V was pared by 2 bases and J by 0 bases, with 1 base of the junction left unmatched. CDR1 and CDR2 from the germline V gene are SGHRS and YFSETQ. DNA for the CDR3: TGCGCCAGCAGCTTCGGGGGGGACTCCTACAATGAGCAGTTCTTC. It translates to CASSFGGDSYNEQFF.

The gene calls are TRBV5-5 and TRBJ2-3; D is ambiguous. Germline CDR1 SGHKS, CDR2 YYEKEE (reference sequence). CDR3 size: 14 residues. The V end lost 1 base, the J end lost 3 bases, and 9 bases lay between the germline ends. Here the CDR3 DNA reads TGTGCCAGCAGCTTGTTCTACGGAACAGATACGCAGTATTTT. This translates into CASSLFYGTDTQYF.